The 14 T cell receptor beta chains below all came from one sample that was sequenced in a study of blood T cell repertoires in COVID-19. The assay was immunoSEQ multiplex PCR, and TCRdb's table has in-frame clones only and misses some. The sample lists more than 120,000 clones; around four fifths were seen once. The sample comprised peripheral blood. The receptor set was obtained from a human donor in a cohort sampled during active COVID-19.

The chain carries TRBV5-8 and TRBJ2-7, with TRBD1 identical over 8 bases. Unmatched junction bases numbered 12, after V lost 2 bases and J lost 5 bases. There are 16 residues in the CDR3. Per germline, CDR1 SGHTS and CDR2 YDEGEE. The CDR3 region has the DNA TGTGCCAGCAGCTTTACCGGGACAGGCCTTGGCGACGAGCAGTACGTC. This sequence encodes CASSFTGTGLGDEQYV.

CDR3 region: CASSLAPTVTTGELFF. CDR3 sequence (DNA): TGCGCCAGCAGCTTGGCCCCGACAGTTACCACCGGGGAGCTGTTTTTT. The chain links TRBV5-1 to TRBJ2-2; D is possibly TRBD1 (5 bases). The germline gives CDR1 SGHRS, CDR2 YFSETQ. V was pared by 0 bases and J by 4 bases, with 13 bases between. The CDR3 spans 16 residues.

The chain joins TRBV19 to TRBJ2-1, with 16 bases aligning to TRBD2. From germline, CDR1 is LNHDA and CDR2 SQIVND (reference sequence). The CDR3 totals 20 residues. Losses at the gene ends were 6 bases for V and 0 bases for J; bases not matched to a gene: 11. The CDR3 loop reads CASSPPSGTSGGASYNEQFF. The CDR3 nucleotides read TGTGCCAGTAGCCCCCCGTCTGGGACTAGCGGGGGGGCCTCCTACAATGAGCAGTTCTTC.

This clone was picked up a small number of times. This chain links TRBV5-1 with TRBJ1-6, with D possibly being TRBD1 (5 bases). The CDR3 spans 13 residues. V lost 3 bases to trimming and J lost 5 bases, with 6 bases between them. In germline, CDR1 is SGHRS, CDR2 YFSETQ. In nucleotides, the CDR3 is TGCGCCAGCAGCTCCAGGGATAATTCACCCCTCCACTTT. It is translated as CASSSRDNSPLHF.

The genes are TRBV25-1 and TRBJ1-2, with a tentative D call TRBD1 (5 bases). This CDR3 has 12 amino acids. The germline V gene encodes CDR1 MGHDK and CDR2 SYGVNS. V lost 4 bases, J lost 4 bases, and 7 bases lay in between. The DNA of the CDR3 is TGTGCCAGCAGTGCAGGGCCCTATGGCTACACCTTC. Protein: CASSAGPYGYTF.

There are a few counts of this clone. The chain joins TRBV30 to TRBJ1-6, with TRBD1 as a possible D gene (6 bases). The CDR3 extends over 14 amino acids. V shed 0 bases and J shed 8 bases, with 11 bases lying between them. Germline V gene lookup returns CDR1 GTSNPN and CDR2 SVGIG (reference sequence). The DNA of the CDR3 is TGTGCCTGGAGTGTAGGGGGAGGGGATTCACCCCTCCACTTT. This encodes CAWSVGGGDSPLHF.

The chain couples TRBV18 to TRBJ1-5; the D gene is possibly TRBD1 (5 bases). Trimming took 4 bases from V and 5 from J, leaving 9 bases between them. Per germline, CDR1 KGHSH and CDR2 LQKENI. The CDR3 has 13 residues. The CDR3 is CASSQGKDQPQHF. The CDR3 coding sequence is TGTGCCAGCTCACAGGGGAAGGATCAGCCCCAGCATTTT.

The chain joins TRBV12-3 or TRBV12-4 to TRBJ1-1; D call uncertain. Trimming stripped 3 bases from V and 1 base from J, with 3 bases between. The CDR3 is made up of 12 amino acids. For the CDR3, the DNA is TGTGCCAGCAGTTTCGGGAACACTGAAGCTTTCTTT. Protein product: CASSFGNTEAFF.

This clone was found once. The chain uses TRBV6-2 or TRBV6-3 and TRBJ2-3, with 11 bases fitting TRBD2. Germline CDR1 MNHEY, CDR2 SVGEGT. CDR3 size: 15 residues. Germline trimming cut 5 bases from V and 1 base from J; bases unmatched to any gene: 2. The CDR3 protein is CASSLLAGGTDTQYF. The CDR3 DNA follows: TGTGCCAGCAGTCTACTAGCGGGGGGCACAGATACGCAGTATTTT.

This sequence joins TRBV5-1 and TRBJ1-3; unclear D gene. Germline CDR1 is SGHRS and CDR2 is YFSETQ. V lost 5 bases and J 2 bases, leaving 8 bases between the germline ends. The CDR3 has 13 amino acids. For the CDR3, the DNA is TGCGCCAGCAGGGTGGAGGCTGGAAACACCATATATTTT. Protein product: CASRVEAGNTIYF. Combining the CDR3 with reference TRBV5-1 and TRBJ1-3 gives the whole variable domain KAGVTQTPRYLIKTRGQQVTLSCSPISGHRSVSWYQQTPGQGLQFLFEYFSETQRNKGNFPGRFSGRQFSNSRSEMNVSTLELGDSALYLCASRVEAGNTIYFGEGSWLTVV.

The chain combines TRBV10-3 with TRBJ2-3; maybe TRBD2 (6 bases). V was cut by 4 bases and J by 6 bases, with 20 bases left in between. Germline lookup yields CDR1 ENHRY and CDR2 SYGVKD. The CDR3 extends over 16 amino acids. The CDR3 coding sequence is TGTGCCATCAGTGGAGGCGGGGCGGACGTCTTGGATACGCAGTATTTT. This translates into CAISGGGADVLDTQYF.

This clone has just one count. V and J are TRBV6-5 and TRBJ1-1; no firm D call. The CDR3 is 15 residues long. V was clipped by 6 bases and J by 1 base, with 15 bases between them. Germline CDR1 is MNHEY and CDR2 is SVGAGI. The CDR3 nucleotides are TGTGCCAGCAGAAACCTCCTGAGAGGGAACACTGAAGCTTTCTTT. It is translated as CASRNLLRGNTEAFF.

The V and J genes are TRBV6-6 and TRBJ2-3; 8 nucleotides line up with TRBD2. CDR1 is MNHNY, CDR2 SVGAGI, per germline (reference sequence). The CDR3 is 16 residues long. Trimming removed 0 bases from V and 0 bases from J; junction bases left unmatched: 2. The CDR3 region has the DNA TGTGCCAGCAGTTACTCTCGGGGGGGGAGCACAGATACGCAGTATTTT. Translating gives CASSYSRGGSTDTQYF.

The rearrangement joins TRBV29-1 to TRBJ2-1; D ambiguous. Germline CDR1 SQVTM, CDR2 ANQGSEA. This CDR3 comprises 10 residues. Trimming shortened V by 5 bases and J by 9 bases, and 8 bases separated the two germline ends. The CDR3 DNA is TGCAGCGTTCTAGTCGGTGAGCAGTTCTTC. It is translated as CSVLVGEQFF.